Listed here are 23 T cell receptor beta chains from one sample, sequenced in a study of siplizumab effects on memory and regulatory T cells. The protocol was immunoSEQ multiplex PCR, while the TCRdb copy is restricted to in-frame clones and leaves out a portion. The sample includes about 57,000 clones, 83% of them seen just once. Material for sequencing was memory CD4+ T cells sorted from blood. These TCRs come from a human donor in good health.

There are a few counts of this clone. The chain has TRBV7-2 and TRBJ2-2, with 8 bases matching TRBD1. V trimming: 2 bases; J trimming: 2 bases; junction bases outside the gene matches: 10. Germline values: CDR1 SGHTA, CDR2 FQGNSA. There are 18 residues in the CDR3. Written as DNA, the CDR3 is TGTGCCAGCAGCTTAAGAGGGTGGGGGACAGGCAACACCGGGGAGCTGTTTTTT. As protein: CASSLRGWGTGNTGELFF.

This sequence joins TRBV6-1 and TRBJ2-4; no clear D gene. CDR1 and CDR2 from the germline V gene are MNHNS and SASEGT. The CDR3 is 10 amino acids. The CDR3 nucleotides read TGTGCGGCGAACTCAAACATTCAGTACTTC. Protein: CAANSNIQYF.

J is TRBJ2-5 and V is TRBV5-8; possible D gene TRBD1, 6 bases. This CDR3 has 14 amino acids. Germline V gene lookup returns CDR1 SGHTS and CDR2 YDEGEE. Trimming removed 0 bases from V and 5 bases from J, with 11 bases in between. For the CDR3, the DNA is TGTGCCAGCAGCTTGGAGTCAGGGGAGGAGACCCAGTACTTC. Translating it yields CASSLESGEETQYF.

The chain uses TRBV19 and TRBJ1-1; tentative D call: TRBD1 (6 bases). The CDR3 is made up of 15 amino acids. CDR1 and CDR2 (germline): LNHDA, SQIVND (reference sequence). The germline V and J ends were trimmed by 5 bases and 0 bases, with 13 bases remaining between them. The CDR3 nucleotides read TGTGCCAGTAGTGTTCCCAGGGGTGTGAACACTGAAGCTTTCTTT. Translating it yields CASSVPRGVNTEAFF.

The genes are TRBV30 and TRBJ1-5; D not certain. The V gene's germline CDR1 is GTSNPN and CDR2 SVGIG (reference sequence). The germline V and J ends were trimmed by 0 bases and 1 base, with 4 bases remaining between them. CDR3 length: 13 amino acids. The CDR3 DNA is TGTGCCTGGAGTGTACGGAGCAATCAGCCCCAGCATTTT. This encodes CAWSVRSNQPQHF.

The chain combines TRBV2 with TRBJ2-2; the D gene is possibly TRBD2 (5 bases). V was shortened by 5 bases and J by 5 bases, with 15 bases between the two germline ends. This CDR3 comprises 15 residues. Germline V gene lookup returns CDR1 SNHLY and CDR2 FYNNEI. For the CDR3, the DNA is TGTGCCAGCAGTCCTCCAGCGGAGCGGACCGGGGAGCTGTTTTTT. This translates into CASSPPAERTGELFF.

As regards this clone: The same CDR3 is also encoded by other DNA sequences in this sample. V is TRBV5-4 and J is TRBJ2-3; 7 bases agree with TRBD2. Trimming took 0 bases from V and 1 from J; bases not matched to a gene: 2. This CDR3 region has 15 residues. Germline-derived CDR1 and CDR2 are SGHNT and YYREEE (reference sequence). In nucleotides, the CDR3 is TGTGCCAGCAGCTTGGCGGCGGGGGGCACAGATACGCAGTATTTT. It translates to CASSLAAGGTDTQYF.

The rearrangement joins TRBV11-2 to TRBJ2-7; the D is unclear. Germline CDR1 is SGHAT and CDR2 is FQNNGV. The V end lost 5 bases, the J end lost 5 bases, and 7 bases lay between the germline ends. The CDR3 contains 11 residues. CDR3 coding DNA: TGTGCCAGCAGCCTGAAGAACGAGCAGTACTTC. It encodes CASSLKNEQYF.

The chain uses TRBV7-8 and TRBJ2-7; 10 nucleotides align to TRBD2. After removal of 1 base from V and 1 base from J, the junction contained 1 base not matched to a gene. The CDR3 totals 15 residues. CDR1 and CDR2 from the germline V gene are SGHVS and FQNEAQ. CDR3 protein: CASSLGTSGSYEQYF. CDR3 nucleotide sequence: TGTGCCAGCAGCTTAGGGACTAGCGGTTCCTACGAGCAGTACTTC.

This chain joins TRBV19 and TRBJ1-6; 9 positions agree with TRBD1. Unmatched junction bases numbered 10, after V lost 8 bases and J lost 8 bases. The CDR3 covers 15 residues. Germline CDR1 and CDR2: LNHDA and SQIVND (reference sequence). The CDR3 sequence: CASAEIRTGDSPLHF. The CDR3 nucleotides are TGTGCCAGTGCCGAAATCCGGACAGGGGATTCACCCCTCCACTTT.

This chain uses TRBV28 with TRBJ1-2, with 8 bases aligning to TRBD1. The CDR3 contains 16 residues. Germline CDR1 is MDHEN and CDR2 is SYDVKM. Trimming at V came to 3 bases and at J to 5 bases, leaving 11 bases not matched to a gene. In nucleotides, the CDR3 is TGTGCCAGCAGTTTGGGCAGTGGACAGGGTGGATATGGCTACACCTTC. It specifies CASSLGSGQGGYGYTF.

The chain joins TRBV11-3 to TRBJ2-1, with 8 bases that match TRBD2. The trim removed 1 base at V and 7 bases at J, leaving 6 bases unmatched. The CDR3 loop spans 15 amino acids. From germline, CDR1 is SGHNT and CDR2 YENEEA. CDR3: CASSLAPGLDNEQFF. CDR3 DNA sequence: TGTGCCAGCAGCTTAGCACCGGGACTAGATAATGAGCAGTTCTTC.

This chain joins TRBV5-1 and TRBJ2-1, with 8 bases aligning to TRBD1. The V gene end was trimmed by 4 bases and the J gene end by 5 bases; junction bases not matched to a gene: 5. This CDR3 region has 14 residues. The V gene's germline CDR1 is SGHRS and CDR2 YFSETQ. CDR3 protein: CASSMDRVDNEQFF. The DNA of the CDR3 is TGCGCCAGCAGCATGGACAGGGTGGACAATGAGCAGTTCTTC.

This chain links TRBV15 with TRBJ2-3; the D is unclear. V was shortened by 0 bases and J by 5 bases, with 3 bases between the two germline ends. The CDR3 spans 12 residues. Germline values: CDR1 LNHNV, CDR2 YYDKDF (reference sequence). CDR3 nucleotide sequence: TGTGCCACCAGCAGAGATCAAGATACGCAGTATTTT. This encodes CATSRDQDTQYF.

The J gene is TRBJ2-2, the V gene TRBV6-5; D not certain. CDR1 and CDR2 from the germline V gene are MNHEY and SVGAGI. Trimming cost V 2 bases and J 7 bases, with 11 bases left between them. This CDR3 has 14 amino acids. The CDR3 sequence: CASSYQIGGGELFF. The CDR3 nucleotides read TGTGCCAGCAGTTACCAAATCGGCGGCGGGGAGCTGTTTTTT.

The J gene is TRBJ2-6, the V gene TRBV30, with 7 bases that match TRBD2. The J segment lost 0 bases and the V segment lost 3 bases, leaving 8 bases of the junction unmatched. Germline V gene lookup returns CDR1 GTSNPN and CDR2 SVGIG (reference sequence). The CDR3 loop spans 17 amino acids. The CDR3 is CAWSRGRVRSGANVLTF. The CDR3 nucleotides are TGTGCCTGGAGCCGAGGGAGGGTTCGCTCTGGGGCCAACGTCCTGACTTTC. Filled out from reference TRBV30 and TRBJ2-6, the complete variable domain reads SQTIHQWPATLVQPVGSPLSLECTVEGTSNPNLYWYRQAAGRGLQLLFYSVGIGQISSEVPQNLSASRPQDRQFILSSKKLLLSDSGFYLCAWSRGRVRSGANVLTFGAGSRLTVL.

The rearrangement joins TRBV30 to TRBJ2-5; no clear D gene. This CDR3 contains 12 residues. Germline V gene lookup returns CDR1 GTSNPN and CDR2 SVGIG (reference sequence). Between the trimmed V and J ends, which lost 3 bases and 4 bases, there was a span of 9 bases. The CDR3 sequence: CAWSPVLETQYF. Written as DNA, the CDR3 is TGTGCCTGGAGCCCCGTGTTAGAGACCCAGTACTTC.

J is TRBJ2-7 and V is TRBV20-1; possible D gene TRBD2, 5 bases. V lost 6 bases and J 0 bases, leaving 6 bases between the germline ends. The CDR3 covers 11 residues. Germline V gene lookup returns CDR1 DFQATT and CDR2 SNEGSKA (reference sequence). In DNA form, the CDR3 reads TGCAGTGCAGGGAGCTCCTACGAGCAGTACTTC. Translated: CSAGSSYEQYF.

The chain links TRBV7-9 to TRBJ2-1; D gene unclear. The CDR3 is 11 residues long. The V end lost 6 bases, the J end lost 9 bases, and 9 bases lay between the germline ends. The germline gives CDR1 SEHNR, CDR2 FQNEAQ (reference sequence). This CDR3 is CASRSMVEQFF. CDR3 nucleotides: TGTGCCAGCAGGAGTATGGTTGAGCAGTTCTTC.

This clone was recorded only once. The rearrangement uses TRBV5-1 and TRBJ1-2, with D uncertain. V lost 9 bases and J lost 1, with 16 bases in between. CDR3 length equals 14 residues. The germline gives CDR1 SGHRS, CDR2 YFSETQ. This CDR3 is CATTQDPDNYGYTF. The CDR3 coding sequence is TGCGCCACCACCCAGGACCCCGATAACTATGGCTACACCTTC. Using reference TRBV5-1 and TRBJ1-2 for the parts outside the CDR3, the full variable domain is KAGVTQTPRYLIKTRGQQVTLSCSPISGHRSVSWYQQTPGQGLQFLFEYFSETQRNKGNFPGRFSGRQFSNSRSEMNVSTLELGDSALYLCATTQDPDNYGYTFGSGTRLTVV.

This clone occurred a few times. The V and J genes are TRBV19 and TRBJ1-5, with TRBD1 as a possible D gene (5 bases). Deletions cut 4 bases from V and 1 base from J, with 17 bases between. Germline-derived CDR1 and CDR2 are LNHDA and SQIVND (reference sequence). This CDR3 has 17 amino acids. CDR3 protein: CASSTPQRGRSNQPQHF. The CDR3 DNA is TGTGCCAGTAGTACCCCACAAAGGGGTCGGAGCAATCAGCCCCAGCATTTT.

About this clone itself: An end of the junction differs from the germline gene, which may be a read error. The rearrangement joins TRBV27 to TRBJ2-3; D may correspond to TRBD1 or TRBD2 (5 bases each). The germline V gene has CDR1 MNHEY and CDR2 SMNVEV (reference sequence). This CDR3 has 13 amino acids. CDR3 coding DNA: TGTGCCAGCAGTCCCGACGGGGCCTTTGTAGTGCATTTT. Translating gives CASSPDGAFVVHF.

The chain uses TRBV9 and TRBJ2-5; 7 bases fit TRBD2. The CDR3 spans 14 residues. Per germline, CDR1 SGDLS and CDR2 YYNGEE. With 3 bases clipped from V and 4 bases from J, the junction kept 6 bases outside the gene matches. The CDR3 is CASSAGLGGETQYF. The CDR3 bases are TGTGCCAGCAGCGCCGGACTAGGTGGAGAGACCCAGTACTTC.